Listed here are 17 T cell receptor beta chains from one sample, sequenced in a study of blood T cells in healthy people across ages. With a J-beta primer mix and a sample-barcoded 5' primer, a second PCR ran roughly 6 to 11 cycles. TCRdb reanalysed the 5' RACE reads using MiXCR and keeps one entry per CDR3 protein. The table has about a million distinct CDR3 sequences, 45% to 60% seen once. Input material: blood. The receptors shown here come from a woman in her fifties or sixties in good health.

The gene calls are TRBV20-1 and TRBJ1-5; a weak D match, TRBD1 (6 bases). This CDR3 is built from 13 residues. The germline V gene encodes CDR1 DFQATT and CDR2 SNEGSKA (reference sequence). V lost 4 bases and J lost 5, with 12 bases in between. The CDR3 region is CSATDSGDQPQHF. The CDR3 bases are TGCAGTGCTACCGATTCAGGGGATCAGCCCCAGCATTTT.

This chain connects TRBV4-2 to TRBJ2-1, with D perhaps assigned TRBD1 or TRBD2 (5 bases each). The end of the DNA is better explained by TRBJ2-7, so the J call may be wrong. The CDR3 is 16 residues long. Germline V CDR1 and CDR2: LGHNA, YNFKEQ. CDR3 in amino acids: CASSQDSGSSYNEQYF. As DNA, the CDR3 is TGTGCCAGCAGCCAAGATTCAGGGAGCTCCTACAATGAGCAGTACTTC.

About this clonotype: One end of the junction fails to match germline, which may point to a read error. This sequence joins TRBV18 and TRBJ2-5; a weak D match, TRBD1 (5 bases). There are 12 residues in the CDR3. Looked up from germline, CDR1 is KGHSH and CDR2 is LQKENI. CDR3 in amino acids: CASAPGKETQYF. CDR3 sequence (DNA): TGTGCCAGCGCACCAGGGAAAGAGACCCAGTACTTC. The variable domain in full, completed from reference TRBV18 and TRBJ2-5, reads NAGVMQNPRHLVRRRGQEARLRCSPMKGHSHVYWYRQLPEEGLKFMVYLQKENIIDESGMPKERFSAEFPKEGPSILRIQQVVRGDSAAYFCASAPGKETQYFGPGTRLLVL.

This chain connects TRBV11-2 to TRBJ2-5; TRBD2 aligns across 8 bases. CDR1 and CDR2 (germline): SGHAT, FQNNGV. This CDR3 has 17 residues. V shed 5 bases and J 5 bases; nucleotides not matched to a gene: 16. The CDR3: CASSKTGYSGGMETQYF. DNA of the CDR3: TGTGCCAGCAGCAAAACGGGTTACTCGGGAGGGATGGAGACCCAGTACTTC. Full variable domain (remainder filled in from reference TRBV11-2 and TRBJ2-5): EAGVAQSPRYKIIEKRQSVAFWCNPISGHATLYWYQQILGQGPKLLIQFQNNGVVDDSQLPKDRFSAERLKGVDSTLKIQPAKLEDSAVYLCASSKTGYSGGMETQYFGPGTRLLVL.

This chain connects TRBV29-1 to TRBJ2-4; 7 nucleotides align to TRBD2. Germline CDR1 and CDR2: SQVTM and ANQGSEA. Trimming took 1 base from V and 3 from J; bases not matched to a gene: 12. The CDR3 extends over 17 amino acids. CDR3 bases: TGCAGCGTTGAAGTAATAACCGGGGGGTATAACAAAAACATTCAGTACTTC. Translation: CSVEVITGGYNKNIQYF.

On this clonotype itself: A junction end diverges from the germline sequence, so it may reflect a read error. This chain joins TRBV12-3 or TRBV12-4 and TRBJ1-1, with 7 positions matching TRBD1. CDR3 size: 15 residues. DNA for the CDR3: TGTGCCAGCAGCCCTGACAGGGTTATGGACACTGGAGCTTTCTTT. As protein: CASSPDRVMDTGAFF.

To note about this clonotype: The junction differs from germline at one of its ends, possibly a read error. The V and J genes are TRBV12-3 or TRBV12-4 and TRBJ1-4, with a weak D call TRBD1 (5 bases). The CDR3 has 13 residues. The chain's CDR3 is CASSDSLKEKPFF. The DNA of the CDR3 is TGTGCCAGCAGTGACAGCCTAAAGGAAAAACCGTTTTTT.

This clonotype was counted between two and nine times. This rearrangement joins TRBV2 to TRBJ2-7, with D perhaps TRBD1 (5 bases). Germline V CDR1 and CDR2: SNHLY, FYNNEI. The CDR3 runs 12 residues. V dropped 6 bases and J dropped 3 bases, with 9 bases sitting between them. CDR3 protein: CASRGPLYEQYF. As DNA, the CDR3 is TGTGCCAGCAGGGGGCCCCTCTACGAGCAGTACTTC.

This chain uses TRBV18 with TRBJ2-7; D is uncertain. V was shortened by 3 bases and J by 4 bases, with 16 bases between the two germline ends. Germline assignment: CDR1 KGHSH and CDR2 LQKENI. The CDR3 is 15 amino acids. For the CDR3, the DNA is TGTGCCAGCTCACCGCCCACAGCGAAAAGTTACGAGCAGTACTTC. It translates to CASSPPTAKSYEQYF. Drawing the rest from reference TRBV18 and TRBJ2-7, the complete variable domain is NAGVMQNPRHLVRRRGQEARLRCSPMKGHSHVYWYRQLPEEGLKFMVYLQKENIIDESGMPKERFSAEFPKEGPSILRIQQVVRGDSAAYFCASSPPTAKSYEQYFGPGTRLTVT.

This clonotype was seen a few times. This chain connects TRBV5-1 to TRBJ2-7; no clear D gene. Trimming stripped 3 bases from V and 1 base from J, with 11 bases between. The CDR3 runs 14 residues. CDR1 SGHRS and CDR2 YFSETQ come from the germline V gene. The CDR3 coding sequence is TGCGCCAGCAGCTCATTGACTGATTCCTACGAGCAGTACTTC. As protein: CASSSLTDSYEQYF.

This chain joins TRBV20-1 and TRBJ2-5; D is possibly TRBD1 or TRBD2 (5 bases each). This CDR3 contains 13 residues. Germline V CDR1 and CDR2: DFQATT, SNEGSKA (reference sequence). V shed 3 bases and J shed 1 base, with 9 bases lying between them. DNA of the CDR3: TGCAGTGCTAGGGCAGGGACCCAAGAGACCCAGTACTTC. Its translation: CSARAGTQETQYF.

This clonotype was seen more than once but under ten times. The chain couples TRBV27 to TRBJ2-1; D unclear. This CDR3 region has 15 residues. The ends were cut back, 5 bases at V and 4 bases at J, with 15 bases in the middle. CDR1 and CDR2 from the germline V gene are MNHEY and SMNVEV (reference sequence). CDR3 DNA: TGTGCCAGCAGTCCCCGACACGAGAGTTACAATGAGCAGTTCTTC. Translation: CASSPRHESYNEQFF.

The chain is built from TRBV2 and TRBJ1-2; 7 bases are shared with TRBD1. The germline V gene encodes CDR1 SNHLY and CDR2 FYNNEI. V dropped 5 bases and J dropped 0; count of bases not matched to a gene: 12. The CDR3 contains 17 residues. The CDR3: CASSFTPRGVANYGYTF. The DNA of the CDR3 is TGTGCCAGCAGTTTCACTCCCAGGGGGGTAGCTAACTATGGCTACACCTTC.

The rearrangement links TRBV12-3 or TRBV12-4 to TRBJ2-7; 8 positions match TRBD2. V trimming: 5 bases; J trimming: 5 bases; junction bases outside the gene matches: 8. This CDR3 contains 14 residues. The CDR3 nucleotides read TGTGCCAGCAGTCGTAAGAGCGGGAGCCACGAGCAGTACTTC. It is translated as CASSRKSGSHEQYF.

This chain links TRBV18 with TRBJ2-3; D is perhaps TRBD1 or TRBD2 (5 bases each). In germline, CDR1 is KGHSH, CDR2 LQKENI. This CDR3 is built from 15 residues. V was clipped by 6 bases and J by 0 bases, with 13 bases between them. In nucleotides, the CDR3 is TGTGCCAGCTCGCAAAGAGGGGCTAGCACAGATACGCAGTATTTT. Translated: CASSQRGASTDTQYF.

This clonotype was seen a few times. The chain is built from TRBV6-5 and TRBJ2-3; perhaps TRBD2 as D (5 bases). The germline gives CDR1 MNHEY, CDR2 SVGAGI. The ends were cut back, 0 bases at V and 3 bases at J, with 13 bases in the middle. This CDR3 has 16 amino acids. The CDR3 sequence: CASSYSVSGRTDTQYF. DNA for the CDR3: TGTGCCAGCAGTTACTCGGTGTCGGGGAGAACAGATACGCAGTATTTT.

This rearrangement joins TRBV5-6 to TRBJ2-4; weak D call: TRBD1 (6 bases). The CDR3 has 15 residues. Germline V CDR1 and CDR2: SGHDT, YYEEEE. V dropped 4 bases and J dropped 1 base, with 12 bases sitting between them. CDR3 DNA sequence: TGTGCCAGCAGCACGATGCAGGGGGCCAAAAACATTCAGTACTTC. It specifies CASSTMQGAKNIQYF.